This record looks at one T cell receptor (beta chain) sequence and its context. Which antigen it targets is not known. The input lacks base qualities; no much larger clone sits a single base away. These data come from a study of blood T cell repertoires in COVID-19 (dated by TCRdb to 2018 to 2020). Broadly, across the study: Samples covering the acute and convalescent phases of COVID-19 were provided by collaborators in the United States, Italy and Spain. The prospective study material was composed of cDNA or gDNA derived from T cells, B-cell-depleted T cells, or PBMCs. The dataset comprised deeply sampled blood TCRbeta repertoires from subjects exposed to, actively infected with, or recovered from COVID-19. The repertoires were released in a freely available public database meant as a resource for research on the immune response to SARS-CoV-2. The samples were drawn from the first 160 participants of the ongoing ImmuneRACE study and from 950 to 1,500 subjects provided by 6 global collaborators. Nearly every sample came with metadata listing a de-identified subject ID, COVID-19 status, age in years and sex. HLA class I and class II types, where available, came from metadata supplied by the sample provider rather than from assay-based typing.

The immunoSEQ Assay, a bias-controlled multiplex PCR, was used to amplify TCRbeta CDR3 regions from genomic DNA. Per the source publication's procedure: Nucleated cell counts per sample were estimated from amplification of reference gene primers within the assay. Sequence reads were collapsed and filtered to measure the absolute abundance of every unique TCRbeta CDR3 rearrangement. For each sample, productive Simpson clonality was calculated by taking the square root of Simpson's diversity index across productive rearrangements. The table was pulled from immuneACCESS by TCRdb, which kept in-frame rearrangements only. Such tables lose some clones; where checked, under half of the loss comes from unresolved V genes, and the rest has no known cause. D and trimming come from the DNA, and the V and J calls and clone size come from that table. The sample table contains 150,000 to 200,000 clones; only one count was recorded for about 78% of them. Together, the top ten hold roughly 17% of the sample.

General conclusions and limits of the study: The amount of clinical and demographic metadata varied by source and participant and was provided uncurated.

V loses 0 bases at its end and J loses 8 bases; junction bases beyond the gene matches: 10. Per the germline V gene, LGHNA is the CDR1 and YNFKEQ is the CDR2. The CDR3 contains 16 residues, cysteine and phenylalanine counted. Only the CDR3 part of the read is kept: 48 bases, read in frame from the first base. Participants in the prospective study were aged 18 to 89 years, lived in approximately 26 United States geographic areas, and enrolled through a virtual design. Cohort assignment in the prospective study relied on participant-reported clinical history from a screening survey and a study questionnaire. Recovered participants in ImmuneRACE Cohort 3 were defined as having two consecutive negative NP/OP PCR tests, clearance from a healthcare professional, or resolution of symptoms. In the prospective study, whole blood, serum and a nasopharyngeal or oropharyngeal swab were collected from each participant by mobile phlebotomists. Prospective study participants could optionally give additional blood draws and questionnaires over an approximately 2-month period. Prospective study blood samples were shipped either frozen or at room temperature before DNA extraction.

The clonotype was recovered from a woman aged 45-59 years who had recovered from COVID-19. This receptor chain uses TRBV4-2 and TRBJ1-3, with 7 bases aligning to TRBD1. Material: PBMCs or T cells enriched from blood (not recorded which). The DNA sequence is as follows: TGTGCCAGCAGCCAAGAGGAGGACAGGCGTGAATACACCATATATTTT. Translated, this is CASSQEEDRREYTIYF.